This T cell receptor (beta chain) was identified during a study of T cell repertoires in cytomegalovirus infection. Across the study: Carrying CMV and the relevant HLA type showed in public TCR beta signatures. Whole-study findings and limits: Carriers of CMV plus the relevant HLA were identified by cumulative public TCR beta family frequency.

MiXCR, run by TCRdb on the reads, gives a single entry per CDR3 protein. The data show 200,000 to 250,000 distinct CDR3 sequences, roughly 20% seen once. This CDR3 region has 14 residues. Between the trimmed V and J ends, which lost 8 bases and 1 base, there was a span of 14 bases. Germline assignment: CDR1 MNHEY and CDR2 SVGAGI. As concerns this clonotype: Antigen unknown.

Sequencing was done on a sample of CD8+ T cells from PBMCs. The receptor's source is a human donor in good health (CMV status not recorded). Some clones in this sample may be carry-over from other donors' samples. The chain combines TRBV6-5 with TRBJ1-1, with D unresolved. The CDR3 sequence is CASHPWGSNTEAFF. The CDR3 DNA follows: TGTGCCAGCCATCCCTGGGGATCGAACACTGAAGCTTTCTTT.